These 20 T cell receptor beta chains were all obtained from the same sample, sequenced in a study of blood T cell repertoires in COVID-19. Sequencing used immunoSEQ multiplex PCR; TCRdb keeps in-frame clones, though not all of them. The sample carries 90,000 to 130,000 clones, around nine tenths recorded once. The material sequenced was peripheral blood. The receptors were gathered from a man between 40 and 49 years old with acute or convalescent COVID-19.

This sequence joins TRBV4-1 and TRBJ2-5, with 14 nucleotides matching TRBD2. With V trimmed by 1 base and J by 0 bases, 7 bases remained unmatched. CDR3 length: 19 amino acids. Germline-derived CDR1 and CDR2 are MGHRA and YSYEKL. CDR3 nucleotide sequence: TGCGCCAGCAGCCAAGTCTTGACTAGCGGGAGGGCCGACCAAGAGACCCAGTACTTC. Its translation is CASSQVLTSGRADQETQYF.

This chain joins TRBV11-2 and TRBJ1-3; D remains ambiguous. V was clipped by 2 bases and J by 0 bases, with 8 bases between them. The length of the CDR3 is 15 residues. Germline V gives CDR1 SGHAT, CDR2 FQNNGV. The CDR3: CASSLHPGSGNTIYF. The CDR3 DNA sequence: TGTGCCAGCAGCTTACATCCGGGCTCTGGAAACACCATATATTTT.

To note about this clone: Other nucleotide sequences from this sample produce the same CDR3. CDR3 amino acids: CASSYGRNSNQPQHF. DNA for the CDR3: TGTGCCAGCAGTTACGGCAGGAATAGCAATCAGCCCCAGCATTTT. The chain links TRBV6-2 or TRBV6-3 to TRBJ1-5; no definite D call. Germline V CDR1 and CDR2: MNHEY, SVGEGT. V lost 2 bases and J 0 bases, leaving 8 bases between the germline ends. The CDR3 totals 15 residues.

V and J are TRBV5-5 and TRBJ2-1; 8 bases match TRBD1. CDR1 is SGHKS, CDR2 YYEKEE, per germline (reference sequence). The CDR3 totals 15 residues. V dropped 0 bases and J dropped 6; count of bases not matched to a gene: 5. The DNA for the CDR3 is TGTGCCAGCAGCTTGGAGCAGGGGGCCTTCAATGAGCAGTTCTTC. Translated: CASSLEQGAFNEQFF.

The chain recombines TRBV2 with TRBJ1-1; D unresolved. The CDR3 runs 14 residues. Trimming cost V 10 bases and J 0 bases, with 15 bases left between them. Germline CDR1 is SNHLY and CDR2 is FYNNEI. This CDR3 reads CATRYQDMNTEAFF. The CDR3 bases are TGTGCCACCCGTTACCAGGATATGAACACTGAAGCTTTCTTT.

This clone was detected a few times. This sequence joins TRBV12-5 and TRBJ1-2; 10 bases line up with TRBD1. The V segment lost 5 bases and the J segment 8 bases; nucleotides outside the gene matches: 8. This CDR3 is 14 amino acids long. Looked up from germline, CDR1 is LGHNT and CDR2 is FRNRAP. The CDR3 DNA reads TGTGCTAGTGGTCACCGGGACAGGGGTAAAGGCTACACCTTC. Its protein product is CASGHRDRGKGYTF.

The chain employs TRBV12-3 or TRBV12-4 and TRBJ2-2; D may be TRBD1 (6 bases). V lost 6 bases to trimming and J lost 6 bases, with 11 bases between them. This CDR3 is 13 amino acids long. The CDR3 bases are TGTGCCAGCAGGTTGACAGGCCCCGGGGAGCTGTTTTTT. Translation gives CASRLTGPGELFF.

This clone came up once. The CDR3 protein is CASSGQGLYGYTF. CDR3 in DNA: TGTGCCAGCAGCGGACAGGGACTCTATGGCTACACCTTC. The chain links TRBV27 to TRBJ1-2; 8 positions agree with TRBD1. With V trimmed by 6 bases and J by 4 bases, 4 bases remained unmatched. CDR1 is MNHEY, CDR2 SMNVEV, per germline (reference sequence). This CDR3 contains 13 residues.

The chain carries TRBV27 and TRBJ1-5, with TRBD1 as a possible D gene (6 bases). In germline, CDR1 is MNHEY, CDR2 SMNVEV (reference sequence). There are 16 residues in the CDR3. Trimming cost V 5 bases and J 0 bases, with 14 bases left between them. The CDR3 sequence is CASSPRTDNSNQPQHF. As DNA, the CDR3 is TGTGCCAGCAGTCCTAGGACAGACAATAGCAATCAGCCCCAGCATTTT.

The chain couples TRBV5-6 to TRBJ2-1, with D tentatively TRBD2 (5 bases). The CDR3 covers 13 residues. Germline loops: CDR1 SGHDT, CDR2 YYEEEE. Trimming pared 0 bases from V and 7 bases from J, leaving 8 bases between. The CDR3 protein is CASSLASGNEQFF. The CDR3 DNA reads TGTGCCAGCAGCTTGGCGTCGGGGAATGAGCAGTTCTTC.

This clone was seen only once. The chain carries TRBV30 and TRBJ2-4, with a possible D match to TRBD2 (6 bases). The V end was cut by 2 bases, the J end by 7 bases, with 15 bases between. The CDR3 has 14 amino acids. The germline gives CDR1 GTSNPN, CDR2 SVGIG (reference sequence). CDR3 in amino acids: CAWSQGAAGNIQYF. The CDR3 DNA follows: TGTGCCTGGAGTCAAGGGGCTGCGGGGAACATTCAGTACTTC.

This clone was observed a single time. The chain recombines TRBV7-8 with TRBJ1-2, with TRBD1 matching over 7 bases. Per the germline V gene, CDR1 is SGHVS and CDR2 is FQNEAQ. V lost 1 base and J lost 5; bases outside the gene matches: 4. This CDR3 spans 14 amino acids. The CDR3 bases are TGTGCCAGCAGCTTAGTTACAGGGGATTATGGCTACACCTTC. Protein product: CASSLVTGDYGYTF.

The chain is built from TRBV5-6 and TRBJ1-1; D unresolved. CDR1 and CDR2 from the germline V gene are SGHDT and YYEEEE. This CDR3 comprises 13 residues. V was pared by 4 bases and J by 2 bases, with 9 bases between. The DNA of the CDR3 is TGTGCCAGCAGCCCGGTCTATAACACTGAAGCTTTCTTT. Protein: CASSPVYNTEAFF.

V and J are TRBV5-5 and TRBJ1-6; 10 positions match TRBD1. Germline V gene sequence: CDR1 SGHKS, CDR2 YYEKEE (reference sequence). The CDR3 contains 15 residues. V shed 2 bases, J shed 9 bases, and the junction held 5 bases outside the gene matches. The CDR3 region has the DNA TGTGCCAGCAGCTTTCCGGGACAGGGGACTTCACCCCTCCACTTT. Its protein is CASSFPGQGTSPLHF.

The CDR3 DNA follows: TGCGCCAGCAGCTTGGTGGCAGGGTTTAACAATGAGCAGTTCTTC. This codes for CASSLVAGFNNEQFF. The genes are TRBV5-1 and TRBJ2-1, with a tentative D call TRBD1 (5 bases). Trimming took 0 bases from V and 5 from J, leaving 12 bases between them. The CDR3 runs to 15 residues. The germline CDR1 and CDR2 sequences are SGHRS and YFSETQ.

This rearrangement joins TRBV30 to TRBJ2-1; D gene unclear. Germline V gives CDR1 GTSNPN, CDR2 SVGIG (reference sequence). The V end was cut by 1 base, the J end by 10 bases, with 8 bases between. This CDR3 comprises 11 residues. The CDR3 region has the DNA TGTGCCTGGAGTGCCGCGGAAGAGCAGTTCTTC. Amino acids: CAWSAAEEQFF.

This chain connects TRBV6-5 to TRBJ1-3; D is uncertain. Germline assignment: CDR1 MNHEY and CDR2 SVGAGI. The CDR3 is 14 amino acids. V was pared by 6 bases and J by 0 bases, with 9 bases between. The CDR3 spells CASRAGSSGNTIYF. In DNA form, the CDR3 reads TGTGCCAGCAGGGCTGGGAGCTCTGGAAACACCATATATTTT.

J is TRBJ2-1 and V is TRBV5-1, with 8 positions matching TRBD2. J was trimmed by 7 bases and V by 4 bases; bases with no gene match: 7. The CDR3 has 14 residues. Germline V gene data show CDR1 as SGHRS and CDR2 as YFSETQ. The CDR3 loop reads CASSREGRSNEQFF. The CDR3 DNA follows: TGCGCCAGCAGCCGGGAGGGCCGATCAAATGAGCAGTTCTTC. The full variable domain, with the rest looked up from reference TRBV5-1 and TRBJ2-1, is KAGVTQTPRYLIKTRGQQVTLSCSPISGHRSVSWYQQTPGQGLQFLFEYFSETQRNKGNFPGRFSGRQFSNSRSEMNVSTLELGDSALYLCASSREGRSNEQFFGPGTRLTVL.

This clone was observed a handful of times. The J gene is TRBJ1-2, the V gene TRBV30; 8 nucleotides match TRBD1. The CDR3 spans 14 residues. J lost 6 bases, V lost 3 bases, and 9 bases had no gene match. Per germline, CDR1 GTSNPN and CDR2 SVGIG (reference sequence). The chain's CDR3 is CAWRPRWTGNGYTF. The CDR3 bases are TGTGCCTGGAGACCACGTTGGACAGGGAATGGCTACACCTTC.

J is TRBJ1-1 and V is TRBV12-3 or TRBV12-4; D unclear. The CDR3 extends over 11 amino acids. Trimming cost V 3 bases and J 7 bases, with 6 bases left between them. Here the CDR3 reads CASSFSGEAFF. Here the CDR3 DNA reads TGTGCCAGCAGTTTCAGCGGTGAAGCTTTCTTT.